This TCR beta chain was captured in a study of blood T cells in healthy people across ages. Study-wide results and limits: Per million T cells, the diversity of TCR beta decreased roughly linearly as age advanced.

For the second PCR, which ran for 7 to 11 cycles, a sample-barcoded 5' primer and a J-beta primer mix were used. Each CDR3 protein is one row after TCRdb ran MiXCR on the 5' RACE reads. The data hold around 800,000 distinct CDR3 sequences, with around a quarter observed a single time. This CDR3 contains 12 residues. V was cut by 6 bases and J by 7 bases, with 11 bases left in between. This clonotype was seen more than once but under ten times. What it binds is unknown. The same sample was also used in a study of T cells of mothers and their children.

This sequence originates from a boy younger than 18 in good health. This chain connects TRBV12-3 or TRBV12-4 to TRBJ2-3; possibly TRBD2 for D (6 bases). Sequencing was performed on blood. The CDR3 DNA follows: TGTGCCAGCAGACGAACTAGCCATACGCAGTATTTT. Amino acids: CASRRTSHTQYF.